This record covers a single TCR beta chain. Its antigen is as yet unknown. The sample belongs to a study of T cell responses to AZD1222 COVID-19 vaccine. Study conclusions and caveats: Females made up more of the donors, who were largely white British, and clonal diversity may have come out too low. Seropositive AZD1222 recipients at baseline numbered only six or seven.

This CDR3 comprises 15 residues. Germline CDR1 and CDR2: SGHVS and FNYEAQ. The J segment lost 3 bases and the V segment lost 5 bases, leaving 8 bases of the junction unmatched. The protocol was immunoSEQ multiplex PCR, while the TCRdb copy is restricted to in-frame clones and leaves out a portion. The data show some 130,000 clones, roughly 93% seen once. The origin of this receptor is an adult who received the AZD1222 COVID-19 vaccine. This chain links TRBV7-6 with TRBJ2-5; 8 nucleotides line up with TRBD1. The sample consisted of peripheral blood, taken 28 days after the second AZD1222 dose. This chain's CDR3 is CASSRFGTGKETQYF. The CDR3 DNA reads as TGTGCCAGCAGCCGATTCGGGACAGGAAAAGAGACCCAGTACTTC.